This T cell receptor (beta chain) was identified during a study of blood T cell repertoires in COVID-19. The overall study: COVID-19 samples, acute and convalescent, were from the United States, Italy and Spain. T cells, B-cell-depleted T cells, or PBMCs supplied cDNA or gDNA.

Per the original data handling: Amplification with reference gene primers provided the estimates of nucleated cell counts. Some clones are missing from TCRdb's copy, which holds only in-frame ones; the method was immunoSEQ multiplex PCR. Clone size and V and J calls were adopted from that table, with D and trimming inferred from the DNA. The sample includes 30,000 to 40,000 clones, around 80% of them seen just once. This CDR3 spans 13 amino acids. CDR1 SNHLY and CDR2 FYNNEI come from the germline V gene. V gave up 8 bases and J gave up 3 bases; unmatched junction bases: 6. The chain carries TRBV2 and TRBJ2-7; TRBD2 aligns across 8 bases. The receptor was derived from a man older than 75 with active or convalescent COVID-19. The specimen sequenced was peripheral blood. Here the CDR3 DNA reads TGTGCCAGCCGTCACGGGGGGGTCTACGAGCAGTACTTC. It specifies CASRHGGVYEQYF. The full variable domain, completed using reference TRBV2 and TRBJ2-7, is EPEVTQTPSHQVTQMGQEVILRCVPISNHLYFYWYRQILGQKVEFLVSFYNNEISEKSEIFDDQFSVERPDGSNFTLKIRSTKLEDSAMYFCASRHGGVYEQYFGPGTRLTVT.